The sample holds many counts of the clone carrying this T cell receptor beta chain. The antigen is unknown. Amplification of TCR beta CDR3 regions used RNA as the template. TCR CDR3 underwent first-round RT-PCR with the HTBI primer set. TCRdb independently ran MiXCR on the multiplex PCR reads; one entry per CDR3 protein. The sample lists approximately 400,000 distinct CDR3 sequences; approximately 15% were seen once. The data are from a study of T cells in Graves' hyperthyroidism and ophthalmopathy. Across the study: The initial diagnosis was the point when peripheral blood was collected, ahead of any treatment.

Study-level points and caveats: Most thyroid clonotypes that were expanded above 0.001 also turned up in blood.

Germline lookup yields CDR1 SGHAT and CDR2 FQDESV (reference sequence). Trimming cost V 5 bases and J 2 bases, with 15 bases left between them. This CDR3 is 15 amino acids long. The study excluded patients with uncontrolled infection, other autoimmune disease, pregnancy or lactation. Diagnoses were established using clinical symptoms, serum thyroxine and TRAb, thyroid ultrasound and orbital computed tomography. The source is a young man with Graves' hyperthyroidism that later progressed to Graves' ophthalmopathy. The sample consisted of blood. J is TRBJ2-5 and V is TRBV11-1, with a weak D call TRBD2 (6 bases). CDR3 in DNA: TGTGCCAGCAGCCCCTCCGCGGGGCTACAAGAGACCCAGTACTTC. This sequence encodes CASSPSAGLQETQYF.